This paragraph covers one T cell receptor beta chain sequence. What it recognizes is unknown. The sample originates from a study of shared clonotypes between healthy human individuals. Some clones are missing from TCRdb's copy, which holds only in-frame ones; the method was immunoSEQ multiplex PCR. Among about 2,500,000 clones, just over 90% were seen once, and the ten largest hold about 0.13%. From germline, CDR1 is WSHSY and CDR2 SAAADI. The CDR3 is made up of 16 amino acids. J lost 4 bases, V lost 6 bases, and 11 bases had no gene match. General study results and limits: Shared clonotypes across all four donors exceeded non-shared ones in generation probability.

The chain carries TRBV10-2 and TRBJ2-1; TRBD2 aligns across 8 bases. The sequence derives from a man aged 18 to 29 in good health. The sequenced sample was naive CD4+ T cells sorted from blood. Sample subset: CD45RA+ positively selected. CDR3 in DNA: TGCGCCAGCAGCGGGTCCCTGACGGGGGGGTACAATGAGCAGTTCTTC. This encodes CASSGSLTGGYNEQFF.